The following is a TCR beta chain sequence with its context. Its antigen is undetermined. Those who donated were healthy bone marrow donors. 60 Vbeta and 13 Jbeta primers were used in PCR. Clones were sequenced by immunoSEQ multiplex PCR, and TCRdb holds only the in-frame ones, with some missing. The data contain about 200,000 clones, 75% to 90% of them singletons. The sample originates from a study of cytomegalovirus exposure and HLA in healthy donors. Looked up from germline, CDR1 is LNHDA and CDR2 is SQIVND (reference sequence). The V end was cut by 1 base, the J end by 4 bases, with 7 bases between. The CDR3 totals 13 residues. Findings of the study overall: Researchers had no immune exposure information except CMV serostatus available. Apparent HLA restriction characterized most CMV-associated TCR beta chains in a later analysis.

This TCR came from a middle-aged woman in good health and CMV-seronegative. Sequenced: PBMCs. This rearrangement joins TRBV19 to TRBJ1-2; no firm D call. CDR3 bases: TGTGCCAGTAGTATAGGGAGGGCCTATGGCTACACCTTC. Translation gives CASSIGRAYGYTF.